The 15 T cell receptor beta chains below come from one sample, sequenced in a study of T-cell reconstitution after alpha-beta-depleted transplantation in children. Preparation of the TCRbeta library was carried out with unique molecular identifiers. TCRdb itself ran the PCR reads through MiXCR, one entry per CDR3 protein. Seen here are approximately 430,000 distinct CDR3 sequences, 15% to 20% observed once, and the top ten hold 25% to 30%. The material was PBMCs, mostly from graft donor cells, obtained 360 days after TCRalphabeta/CD19-depleted stem cell transplant. These receptors all come from a boy less than two years old who had a stem cell transplant for Wiskott-Aldrich syndrome, so the T cells may come from the graft donor.

CDR3 in DNA: TGCGCCAGCAGCTTGGATCCGGGCGTGGGGGAGCTGTTTTTT. This codes for CASSLDPGVGELFF. The gene calls are TRBV5-1 and TRBJ2-2; no definite D call. The V end was cut by 0 bases, the J end by 8 bases, with 11 bases between. The CDR3 has 14 amino acids. Germline V gene sequence: CDR1 SGHRS, CDR2 YFSETQ.

V and J are TRBV29-1 and TRBJ2-1; tentatively, D is TRBD2 (6 bases). Trimming cost V 4 bases and J 0 bases, with 16 bases left between them. The CDR3 spans 16 residues. Germline V gene data show CDR1 as SQVTM and CDR2 as ANQGSEA. The CDR3 protein is CSVVGGFGYSYNEQFF. The CDR3 bases are TGCAGCGTTGTGGGAGGATTTGGATACTCCTACAATGAGCAGTTCTTC.

The genes are TRBV20-1 and TRBJ1-1; no clear D. The CDR3 sequence is 11 residues long. From germline, CDR1 is DFQATT and CDR2 SNEGSKA (reference sequence). Trimming pared 4 bases from V and 4 bases from J, leaving 7 bases between. This chain's CDR3 is CSAIKLTEAFF. CDR3 bases: TGCAGTGCTATAAAACTCACTGAAGCTTTCTTT.

This clonotype was seen a few times. CDR3 residues: CASSNDRDPGELFF. The CDR3 bases are TGCGCCAGCAGCAACGACAGGGATCCCGGGGAGCTGTTTTTT. The J gene is TRBJ2-2, the V gene TRBV5-1, with TRBD1 matching 7 bases. With V trimmed by 4 bases and J by 6 bases, 6 bases remained unmatched. From germline, CDR1 is SGHRS and CDR2 YFSETQ. This CDR3 is built from 14 residues.

The rearrangement joins TRBV7-9 to TRBJ1-4, with a possible D match to TRBD1 (6 bases). The CDR3 is made up of 13 amino acids. Trimming left V 5 bases short and J 8 bases short, with 12 bases between. Germline V gene data show CDR1 as SEHNR and CDR2 as FQNEAQ (reference sequence). CDR3 coding DNA: TGTGCCAGCAGCCCCCGAGGGGGAGAAAAACTGTTTTTT. This sequence encodes CASSPRGGEKLFF. Based on the CDR3 plus reference TRBV7-9 and TRBJ1-4, the full variable domain is DTGVSQNPRHKITKRGQNVTFRCDPISEHNRLYWYRQTLGQGPEFLTYFQNEAQLEKSRLLSDRFSAERPKGSFSTLEIQRTEQGDSAMYLCASSPRGGEKLFFGSGTQLSVL.

The CDR3 sequence: CATSDAGLAGAYQGYEQFF. CDR3 DNA: TGTGCCACCAGTGACGCCGGACTAGCGGGAGCCTACCAGGGGTATGAGCAGTTCTTC. This chain links TRBV24-1 with TRBJ2-1, with 13 bases fitting TRBD2. The CDR3 has 19 residues. Germline lookup yields CDR1 KGHDR and CDR2 SFDVKD. V was clipped by 4 bases and J by 8 bases; unmatched bases: 16.

This clonotype was detected only a few times. J is TRBJ2-4 and V is TRBV20-1; no clear D. This CDR3 has 14 amino acids. The V and J ends lost 6 bases and 0 bases respectively, with 12 bases between them. In germline, CDR1 is DFQATT, CDR2 SNEGSKA (reference sequence). The CDR3: CSAPVSLAKNIQYF. CDR3 DNA sequence: TGCAGTGCGCCCGTAAGCCTAGCCAAAAACATTCAGTACTTC.

This clonotype was seen only a few times. One end of the junction does not line up with germline, which may come from a read error. The chain uses TRBV6-5 and TRBJ1-3; no clear D. From germline, CDR1 is MNHEY and CDR2 SVGAGI. The CDR3 has 19 residues. The CDR3 nucleotides are TGTGCCAGCAGTTACTCTAGCGCGGCAGGTGTTTTCTCTGGAAACACCATATGTTTT. Translated: CASSYSSAAGVFSGNTICF.

In its sample, this clonotype was seen a few times. This rearrangement joins TRBV24-1 to TRBJ2-1; D may be TRBD1 (6 bases). Germline assignment: CDR1 KGHDR and CDR2 SFDVKD. This CDR3 is 17 amino acids long. V lost 3 bases and J 3 bases, leaving 17 bases between the germline ends. Here the CDR3 DNA reads TGTGCCACCAGTGATCTTGGATTCGGGACAAACTACAATGAGCAGTTCTTC. It yields the protein CATSDLGFGTNYNEQFF.

This clonotype was seen just once. The chain recombines TRBV7-3 with TRBJ2-7; 8 bases are shared with TRBD2. The CDR3 is 16 amino acids. The V gene's germline CDR1 is SGHTA and CDR2 FQGTGA. The V gene end was trimmed by 1 base and the J gene end by 3 bases; junction bases not matched to a gene: 8. CDR3 sequence (DNA): TGTGCCAGCAGCTTAAGGTTTGGGACTAGTGGCTACGAGCAGTACTTC. This sequence encodes CASSLRFGTSGYEQYF.

The chain links TRBV27 to TRBJ2-2; no firm D call. Trimming left V 2 bases short and J 4 bases short, with 8 bases between. The CDR3 is 14 residues long. Germline V gives CDR1 MNHEY, CDR2 SMNVEV (reference sequence). CDR3 nucleotide sequence: TGTGCCAGCAGTTTAAGGCAGACCACCGGGGAGCTGTTTTTT. Translating it yields CASSLRQTTGELFF.

V usage is TRBV7-2 and J usage is TRBJ2-7; no clear D. The V gene lost 3 bases and the J gene lost 4 bases, with 7 bases spanning the gap. CDR1 is SGHTA, CDR2 FQGNSA, per germline. CDR3 length: 12 residues. The DNA of the CDR3 is TGTGCCAGCAGCTTTAATCAGTACGAGCAGTACTTC. Its protein is CASSFNQYEQYF.

This chain joins TRBV5-1 and TRBJ1-2; D perhaps matches TRBD1 (6 bases). This CDR3 is built from 13 residues. Germline-derived CDR1 and CDR2 are SGHRS and YFSETQ. The V and J ends lost 0 bases and 10 bases respectively, with 13 bases between them. CDR3 bases: TGCGCCAGCAGCTTGGCGGGGGGCCAACCCTACACCTTC. Its protein is CASSLAGGQPYTF.

The rearrangement joins TRBV10-2 to TRBJ2-3; D gene uncertain. Germline CDR1 WSHSY, CDR2 SAAADI. V lost 2 bases to trimming and J lost 3 bases, with 3 bases between them. The CDR3 is 12 residues long. CDR3 coding DNA: TGCGCCAGCAGTGAGATGACAGATACGCAGTATTTT. The encoded protein is CASSEMTDTQYF.

The sample holds a few counts of this clonotype. The chain has TRBV6-5 and TRBJ2-1, with D possibly called TRBD1 or TRBD2 (5 bases each). Trimming removed 2 bases from V and 0 bases from J, with 8 bases in between. The CDR3 sequence is 15 residues long. Germline assignment: CDR1 MNHEY and CDR2 SVGAGI. CDR3 sequence: CASSYGGFSYNEQFF. The CDR3 region has the DNA TGTGCCAGCAGTTACGGGGGTTTCTCCTACAATGAGCAGTTCTTC.